The sequence of this TCR beta chain was determined in a study of T-cell reconstitution after alpha-beta-depleted transplantation in children. Broader study findings: Reportedly, roughly two months post-transplant, alpha-beta T cells arose from several hundred expanded graft clones. Once a year had passed after transplant, T-cell counts and diversity came mostly from newly produced T cells. Where some patients showed high TCRbeta diversity at day 60, it came from recipient T cells and thymic progenitors that had survived.

The V segment lost 6 bases and the J segment 1 base; nucleotides outside the gene matches: 2. CDR3 length equals 14 residues. Germline CDR1 is ENHRY and CDR2 is SYGVKD. To note about this clonotype: The target antigen is unknown.

As it was prepared, the TCRbeta library received unique molecular identifiers. TCRdb reprocessed the PCR reads via MiXCR and lists one record per CDR3 protein. The sample lists 300,000 to 400,000 distinct CDR3 sequences; approximately 23% were seen once. The chain employs TRBV10-3 and TRBJ2-1; 8 bases are a match to TRBD1. This TCR was sampled from a male patient under 18 who had a stem cell transplant for acute lymphoblastic leukemia, so the T cells may come from the graft donor. Sequenced here: PBMCs, mostly from graft donor cells, sampled 180 days after TCRalphabeta/CD19-depleted stem cell transplant. CDR3 sequence: CAIRDRESYNEQFF. In nucleotides, the CDR3 is TGTGCCATCAGGGACAGGGAATCCTACAATGAGCAGTTCTTC.